These 20 T cell receptor beta chains were all obtained from the same sample, sequenced in a study of T cell responses to AZD1222 COVID-19 vaccine. Profiling relied on immunoSEQ multiplex PCR, and the TCRdb table lists in-frame clones only, not all of them. This table has 110,000 to 150,000 clones, approximately 94% appearing once. Here the sequenced sample was peripheral blood, taken on day 0 of AZD1222 vaccination. These receptors originate from an adult in good health.

The genes are TRBV18 and TRBJ2-5, with a weak D call TRBD1 (5 bases). Germline V gene sequence: CDR1 KGHSH, CDR2 LQKENI. The CDR3 consists of 13 residues. The V end lost 4 bases, the J end lost 2 bases, and 8 bases lay between the germline ends. CDR3 sequence (DNA): TGTGCCAGCTCACAGGGGTGGCAAGAGACCCAGTACTTC. It encodes CASSQGWQETQYF.

This chain connects TRBV2 to TRBJ2-3, with TRBD2 matching over 9 bases. V was pared by 10 bases and J by 2 bases, with 7 bases of the junction left unmatched. This CDR3 comprises 14 residues. CDR1 and CDR2 (germline): SNHLY, FYNNEI. The CDR3 is CATIAGANTDTQYF. The CDR3 coding sequence is TGTGCCACTATAGCGGGGGCGAACACAGATACGCAGTATTTT.

The rearrangement uses TRBV19 and TRBJ2-7; D remains ambiguous. Per the germline V gene, CDR1 is LNHDA and CDR2 is SQIVND (reference sequence). V was pared by 3 bases and J by 6 bases, with 12 bases between. The CDR3 loop spans 13 amino acids. The CDR3 loop reads CASSMVTQSEQYF. CDR3 DNA: TGTGCCAGTAGTATGGTGACACAGTCCGAGCAGTACTTC.

V is TRBV6-6 and J is TRBJ2-7, with TRBD1 as a possible D gene (6 bases). The CDR3 is 12 amino acids. CDR1 is MNHNY and CDR2 is SVGAGI in the germline V gene (reference sequence). Trimming removed 5 bases at V and 4 bases at J, with 9 bases between. In DNA, the CDR3 is TGTGCCAGCAGTGGCGACAGGTACGAGCAGTACTTC. This codes for CASSGDRYEQYF.

The chain has TRBV4-3 and TRBJ1-2, with 9 bases identical to TRBD1. There are 16 residues in the CDR3. CDR1 and CDR2 from the germline V gene are LGHNA and YSLEER. V gave up 4 bases and J gave up 8 bases; unmatched junction bases: 14. The CDR3 reads CASSPVPGQGWGGYTF. The CDR3 DNA reads TGCGCCAGCAGCCCGGTCCCGGGACAGGGTTGGGGCGGCTACACCTTC.

The chain uses TRBV3-1 (or the pseudogene TRBV3-2) and TRBJ2-7; TRBD1 or TRBD2 may be the D gene (5 bases each). V was clipped by 3 bases and J by 2 bases, with 11 bases between them. This CDR3 has 14 residues. Germline values: CDR1 LGHDT, CDR2 YNNKEL (reference sequence). The CDR3 spells CASSQGDGTYEQYF. The CDR3 DNA follows: TGTGCCAGCAGCCAGGGGGACGGGACCTACGAGCAGTACTTC.

The J gene is TRBJ2-3, the V gene TRBV29-1; possibly TRBD2 for D (5 bases). Between the trimmed V and J ends, which lost 5 bases and 4 bases, there was a span of 19 bases. The CDR3 is 15 residues long. Germline loops: CDR1 SQVTM, CDR2 ANQGSEA. Here the CDR3 DNA reads TGCAGCGTTTTTACCTCGGGAAGGGTCGCAGATACGCAGTATTTT. This translates into CSVFTSGRVADTQYF.

V and J are TRBV19 and TRBJ1-5; no reliable D call. Between the trimmed V and J ends, which lost 9 bases and 4 bases, there was a span of 16 bases. Germline CDR1 is LNHDA and CDR2 is SQIVND (reference sequence). The CDR3 is made up of 14 amino acids. CDR3: CASCRELGNQPQHF. The CDR3, as DNA: TGTGCCAGCTGCCGGGAGTTAGGGAATCAGCCCCAGCATTTT. Full variable domain (remainder filled in from reference TRBV19 and TRBJ1-5): DGGITQSPKYLFRKEGQNVTLSCEQNLNHDAMYWYRQDPGQGLRLIYYSQIVNDFQKGDIAEGYSVSREKKESFPLTVTSAQKNPTAFYLCASCRELGNQPQHFGDGTRLSIL.

The J gene is TRBJ1-2, the V gene TRBV30; D is perhaps TRBD1 (5 bases). This CDR3 is built from 14 residues. CDR1 GTSNPN and CDR2 SVGIG come from the germline V gene (reference sequence). The V gene lost 2 bases and the J gene lost 8 bases, with 18 bases spanning the gap. CDR3 coding DNA: TGTGCCTGGAGTTTGCCGGGGGGGAGGTACGGCTACACCTTC. The encoded protein is CAWSLPGGRYGYTF. The full variable domain, rest sourced from reference TRBV30 and TRBJ1-2, is SQTIHQWPATLVQPVGSPLSLECTVEGTSNPNLYWYRQAAGRGLQLLFYSVGIGQISSEVPQNLSASRPQDRQFILSSKKLLLSDSGFYLCAWSLPGGRYGYTFGSGTRLTVV.

This clone was detected once. This chain uses TRBV28 with TRBJ1-5; 7 bases are shared with TRBD1. The germline V gene encodes CDR1 MDHEN and CDR2 SYDVKM. V trimming: 1 base; J trimming: 0 bases; junction bases outside the gene matches: 3. The CDR3 is 16 residues long. Here the CDR3 DNA reads TGTGCCAGCAGTTTATCAGGGACAGATAGCAATCAGCCCCAGCATTTT. It specifies CASSLSGTDSNQPQHF.

The chain combines TRBV7-9 with TRBJ1-5; D remains ambiguous. The CDR3 loop spans 14 amino acids. The germline V and J ends were trimmed by 3 bases and 7 bases, with 13 bases remaining between them. CDR1 is SEHNR, CDR2 FQNEAQ, per germline (reference sequence). This CDR3 is CASSFGERGQPQHF. The CDR3 DNA reads as TGTGCCAGCAGCTTCGGCGAGAGAGGCCAGCCCCAGCATTTT.

The chain joins TRBV7-2 to TRBJ1-5; TRBD1 matches at 7 bases. The CDR3 is made up of 16 amino acids. Germline values: CDR1 SGHTA, CDR2 FQGNSA. Losses at the gene ends were 1 base for V and 4 bases for J; bases not matched to a gene: 7. CDR3 in DNA: TGTGCCAGCAGCTTAGTCAGGGGGGGAGCTAATCAGCCCCAGCATTTT. This translates into CASSLVRGGANQPQHF.

The V and J genes are TRBV4-3 and TRBJ1-5; D gene unclear. Looked up from germline, CDR1 is LGHNA and CDR2 is YSLEER. The germline V and J ends were trimmed by 1 base and 4 bases, with 11 bases remaining between them. CDR3 length: 15 amino acids. This CDR3 is CASSQAHKANQPQHF. The CDR3 DNA reads TGCGCCAGCAGCCAAGCGCACAAGGCGAATCAGCCCCAGCATTTT.

The rearrangement links TRBV9 to TRBJ2-3; 7 nucleotides line up with TRBD1. Germline CDR1 and CDR2: SGDLS and YYNGEE. V gave up 5 bases and J gave up 8 bases; unmatched junction bases: 14. This CDR3 comprises 15 residues. The CDR3 bases are TGTGCCAGCAGTCCCCGGGGCGGTCCAGGGGGTACGCAGTATTTT. Translation: CASSPRGGPGGTQYF.

This chain uses TRBV7-2 with TRBJ2-1; 7 nucleotides line up with TRBD1. This CDR3 is 15 amino acids long. The germline V gene encodes CDR1 SGHTA and CDR2 FQGNSA. After removal of 1 base from V and 9 bases from J, the junction contained 9 bases not matched to a gene. The CDR3 loop is CASSLVSGGSGEQFF. The CDR3 DNA follows: TGTGCCAGCAGCTTAGTATCAGGGGGATCGGGTGAGCAGTTCTTC.

This clone has only one observation. This chain connects TRBV7-2 to TRBJ2-1, with D possibly being TRBD2 (5 bases). The V gene's germline CDR1 is SGHTA and CDR2 FQGNSA. V was clipped by 2 bases and J by 6 bases, with 11 bases between them. The CDR3 has 14 residues. Written as DNA, the CDR3 is TGTGCCAGCAGCTTATTCGGGGAAGGCAATGAGCAGTTCTTC. It specifies CASSLFGEGNEQFF.

The chain joins TRBV2 to TRBJ1-5, with D hard to call. V was pared by 7 bases and J by 3 bases, with 16 bases between. Looked up from germline, CDR1 is SNHLY and CDR2 is FYNNEI. The CDR3 length is 15 residues. The DNA of the CDR3 is TGTGCCAGCATTGATTCCATTATGTCCAATCAGCCCCAGCATTTT. Protein: CASIDSIMSNQPQHF. The whole variable domain, filled in from reference TRBV2 and TRBJ1-5, reads EPEVTQTPSHQVTQMGQEVILRCVPISNHLYFYWYRQILGQKVEFLVSFYNNEISEKSEIFDDQFSVERPDGSNFTLKIRSTKLEDSAMYFCASIDSIMSNQPQHFGDGTRLSIL.

V usage is TRBV7-2 and J usage is TRBJ2-7; 13 bases fit TRBD2. The germline gives CDR1 SGHTA, CDR2 FQGNSA. This CDR3 has 16 amino acids. The V and J ends lost 6 bases and 6 bases, in that order; junction bases with no gene match: 11. The DNA for the CDR3 is TGTGCCAGCAGAGACGGACTAGCGGGGGCCTGGGGCGAGCAGTACTTC. This translates into CASRDGLAGAWGEQYF.

The chain couples TRBV7-9 to TRBJ2-1; 11 nucleotides match TRBD1. The CDR3 contains 16 residues. V dropped 2 bases and J dropped 7; count of bases not matched to a gene: 7. Germline CDR1 is SEHNR and CDR2 is FQNEAQ (reference sequence). For the CDR3, the DNA is TGTGCCAGCAGCTTATATTTGGGGGACAGGGGGAATGAGCAGTTCTTC. It is translated as CASSLYLGDRGNEQFF. The full variable domain, its missing parts supplied by reference TRBV7-9 and TRBJ2-1, is DTGVSQNPRHKITKRGQNVTFRCDPISEHNRLYWYRQTLGQGPEFLTYFQNEAQLEKSRLLSDRFSAERPKGSFSTLEIQRTEQGDSAMYLCASSLYLGDRGNEQFFGPGTRLTVL.

The rearrangement uses TRBV7-9 and TRBJ1-2; no clear D gene. The ends were cut back, 3 bases at V and 0 bases at J, with 11 bases in the middle. The CDR3 has 15 amino acids. Germline V CDR1 and CDR2: SEHNR, FQNEAQ (reference sequence). The CDR3 DNA reads TGTGCCAGCAGCTTCGGTCGGCCGGCTAACTATGGCTACACCTTC. It translates to CASSFGRPANYGYTF.